This entry lists 14 T cell receptor beta chains sequenced from one sample in a study of shared clonotypes between healthy human individuals. Clones were sequenced by immunoSEQ multiplex PCR, and TCRdb holds only the in-frame ones, with some missing. The sample comprises about 480,000 clones, 79% of which are singletons, and 13% rests with the top ten. Sequencing input: PBMCs. Receptors originate from a woman aged 40 to 50 in good health. Some clones in this sample may be carry-over from other donors' samples.

The rearrangement uses TRBV9 and TRBJ2-5; tentatively, D is TRBD1 (5 bases). Trimming pared 1 base from V and 5 bases from J, leaving 12 bases between. This CDR3 has 14 amino acids. Germline CDR1 SGDLS, CDR2 YYNGEE. The CDR3 region has the DNA TGTGCCAGCAGCGTAAGGGGTTCTGCGGAGACCCAGTACTTC. This codes for CASSVRGSAETQYF. The full variable domain, with the rest looked up from reference TRBV9 and TRBJ2-5, is DSGVTQTPKHLITATGQRVTLRCSPRSGDLSVYWYQQSLDQGLQFLIQYYNGEERAKGNILERFSAQQFPDLHSELNLSSLELGDSALYFCASSVRGSAETQYFGPGTRLLVL.

This rearrangement joins TRBV28 to TRBJ1-5; no clear D gene. V lost 6 bases and J 6 bases, leaving 9 bases between the germline ends. Per the germline V gene, CDR1 is MDHEN and CDR2 is SYDVKM. CDR3 length: 12 residues. The DNA for the CDR3 is TGTGCCAGCAGACCGAGAGCTCAGCCCCAGCATTTT. Amino acids: CASRPRAQPQHF.

This clone was counted between two and nine times. This chain joins TRBV20-1 and TRBJ1-2, with TRBD1 identical over 7 bases. The J segment lost 4 bases and the V segment lost 8 bases, leaving 4 bases of the junction unmatched. CDR1 is DFQATT, CDR2 SNEGSKA, per germline (reference sequence). The CDR3 is 11 amino acids. CDR3 bases: TGCAGTACAGGGGCCTCCTATGGCTACACCTTC. Translating gives CSTGASYGYTF.

The chain uses TRBV28 and TRBJ1-2, with TRBD1 matching over 7 bases. CDR3 length equals 15 residues. Germline V CDR1 and CDR2: MDHEN, SYDVKM. Trimming at V came to 5 bases and at J to 8 bases, leaving 14 bases not matched to a gene. CDR3 nucleotides: TGTGCCAGCAGTACCGGGACAGTGGAAGGTAGCGGCTACACCTTC. Protein product: CASSTGTVEGSGYTF.

The gene calls are TRBV28 and TRBJ1-5; D might be TRBD1 (6 bases). The CDR3 extends over 15 amino acids. CDR1 and CDR2 (germline): MDHEN, SYDVKM. The V end was cut by 3 bases, the J end by 3 bases, with 12 bases between. CDR3 loop: CASSFLTGNNQPQHF. In nucleotides, the CDR3 is TGTGCCAGCAGTTTCTTAACAGGGAACAATCAGCCCCAGCATTTT.

The chain carries TRBV11-2 and TRBJ2-1; D ambiguous. CDR1 and CDR2 from the germline V gene are SGHAT and FQNNGV. CDR3 length: 16 residues. V was shortened by 3 bases and J by 9 bases, with 21 bases between the two germline ends. The CDR3 bases are TGTGCCAGCAGCTTCCCCCCGGGTAATTCCCCGGGTGAGCAGTTCTTC. Amino acids: CASSFPPGNSPGEQFF.

This chain joins TRBV12-5 and TRBJ2-6, with 11 bases identical to TRBD2. Germline-derived CDR1 and CDR2 are LGHNT and FRNRAP. The CDR3 extends over 17 amino acids. J was trimmed by 6 bases and V by 6 bases; bases with no gene match: 10. CDR3 in DNA: TGTGCTAGTGGCACGGGACTAGCGGCTCTGGTGGCCAACGTCCTGACTTTC. It specifies CASGTGLAALVANVLTF.

This chain links TRBV21-1 with TRBJ2-7; TRBD1, the D gene given by the table, was not confirmed from the DNA. TRBV21-1 is noted as a pseudogene. The CDR3 has 12 amino acids. The CDR3 reads CASRRHTREQYF. The CDR3 region has the DNA TGTGCCAGCAGGCGACATACCCGGGAGCAGTACTTC.

The genes are TRBV19 and TRBJ2-2; TRBD1 agrees at 7 bases. This CDR3 is built from 14 residues. The trim removed 2 bases at V and 5 bases at J, leaving 2 bases unmatched. Germline CDR1 reads LNHDA; CDR2 reads SQIVND (reference sequence). The CDR3 loop reads CASSITGATGELFF. Written as DNA, the CDR3 is TGTGCCAGTAGTATAACAGGGGCAACCGGGGAGCTGTTTTTT.

This clone was counted once. The chain carries TRBV5-4 and TRBJ1-2; D is undetermined. The V and J ends lost 3 bases and 4 bases respectively, with 10 bases between them. The CDR3 is made up of 13 amino acids. Germline V gene data show CDR1 as SGHNT and CDR2 as YYREEE (reference sequence). CDR3 in amino acids: CASSSGAGYGYTF. The CDR3 region has the DNA TGTGCCAGCAGCTCGGGAGCGGGCTATGGCTACACCTTC.

This clone was picked up one time. The gene calls are TRBV4-1 and TRBJ2-2, with 9 bases that match TRBD1. The CDR3 has 16 residues. V dropped 3 bases and J dropped 6; count of bases not matched to a gene: 8. Germline CDR1 is MGHRA and CDR2 is YSYEKL. The CDR3 reads CASSHPGQGLAGELFF. The CDR3 region has the DNA TGCGCCAGCAGCCACCCGGGACAGGGTTTAGCCGGGGAGCTGTTTTTT.

The chain employs TRBV5-1 and TRBJ2-5, with 10 bases identical to TRBD2. The germline gives CDR1 SGHRS, CDR2 YFSETQ. This CDR3 spans 15 amino acids. Trimming took 3 bases from V and 4 from J; bases not matched to a gene: 6. The CDR3 sequence is CASSSLAGESETQYF. Here the CDR3 DNA reads TGCGCCAGCAGCTCCCTAGCGGGAGAGTCAGAGACCCAGTACTTC.

The chain employs TRBV7-2 and TRBJ1-2; 9 nucleotides agree with TRBD1. The germline V gene encodes CDR1 SGHTA and CDR2 FQGNSA. The CDR3 extends over 15 amino acids. J lost 6 bases, V lost 7 bases, and 12 bases had no gene match. Here the CDR3 reads CASTHAGTGSDGYTF. The CDR3 DNA sequence: TGTGCCAGCACCCATGCCGGGACAGGGAGCGATGGCTACACCTTC.

V gene TRBV19 combines with J gene TRBJ1-5, with D unresolved. The CDR3 loop spans 14 amino acids. Germline assignment: CDR1 LNHDA and CDR2 SQIVND (reference sequence). Deletions cut 5 bases from V and 9 bases from J, with 17 bases between. CDR3 in DNA: TGTGCCAGTAGTCCGAGAGGGTCAGTACGGCCCCAGCATTTT. This translates into CASSPRGSVRPQHF.